Shown below are 6 T cell receptor beta chains from a single sample sequenced in a study of technical replicates of blood from a few donors. Assay: immunoSEQ multiplex PCR; the TCRdb copy retains only in-frame clones and omits some. The data show under 95,000 clones, approximately 92% seen once. The sample was T cells isolated from PBMCs. The source is a human donor in good health.

CDR3 nucleotides: TGTGCCAGCAGCTTTCGGGATTCCTACGAGCAGTACTTC. Encoded protein: CASSFRDSYEQYF. J is TRBJ2-7 and V is TRBV5-4; tentative D call: TRBD2 (5 bases). Germline V gene data show CDR1 as SGHNT and CDR2 as YYREEE (reference sequence). The CDR3 is 13 residues long. V lost 2 bases, J lost 1 base, and 7 bases lay in between. Based on the CDR3 plus reference TRBV5-4 and TRBJ2-7, the full variable domain is ETGVTQSPTHLIKTRGQQVTLRCSSQSGHNTVSWYQQALGQGPQFIFQYYREEENGRGNFPPRFSGLQFPNYSSELNVNALELDDSALYLCASSFRDSYEQYFGPGTRLTVT.

The rearrangement joins TRBV7-8 to TRBJ2-7; weak D call: TRBD1 (6 bases). Per germline, CDR1 SGHVS and CDR2 FQNEAQ. Trimming removed 3 bases at V and 3 bases at J, with 18 bases between. The CDR3 has 16 amino acids. The CDR3 spells CASSLDRESLIYEQYF. In nucleotides, the CDR3 is TGTGCCAGCAGCTTGGACAGAGAAAGCCTGATCTACGAGCAGTACTTC.

This sequence joins TRBV15 and TRBJ2-3; D may be TRBD1 (6 bases). This CDR3 comprises 16 residues. CDR1 and CDR2 from the germline V gene are LNHNV and YYDKDF (reference sequence). V was pared by 1 base and J by 0 bases, with 11 bases between. The CDR3 spells CATSRAKGESTDTQYF. CDR3 DNA: TGTGCCACCAGCAGAGCGAAGGGGGAGAGCACAGATACGCAGTATTTT.

The V call is TRBV4-3, the J call TRBJ2-7; 8 nucleotides match TRBD1. The junction had 10 bases not matched to a gene; V was cut back by 0 bases and J by 0 bases. Germline V gives CDR1 LGHNA, CDR2 YSLEER. The CDR3 runs to 18 residues. The CDR3 loop is CASSQDLTGTGHSYEQYF. As DNA, the CDR3 is TGCGCCAGCAGCCAAGACCTTACGGGGACAGGCCACTCCTACGAGCAGTACTTC.

Only one count was recorded for this clone. The chain joins TRBV9 to TRBJ2-3; maybe TRBD2 (6 bases). The CDR3 length is 15 residues. The V and J ends lost 5 bases and 0 bases respectively, with 13 bases between them. CDR1 and CDR2 from the germline V gene are SGDLS and YYNGEE. This CDR3 is CASREGSGSTDTQYF. The CDR3 DNA sequence: TGTGCCAGCAGGGAGGGAAGCGGGAGCACAGATACGCAGTATTTT. Using reference TRBV9 and TRBJ2-3 for the parts outside the CDR3, the full variable domain is DSGVTQTPKHLITATGQRVTLRCSPRSGDLSVYWYQQSLDQGLQFLIQYYNGEERAKGNILERFSAQQFPDLHSELNLSSLELGDSALYFCASREGSGSTDTQYFGPGTRLTVL.

This clone was recorded only once. The rearrangement joins TRBV4-1 to TRBJ2-1, with 11 bases identical to TRBD2. V was clipped by 11 bases and J by 8 bases; unmatched bases: 14. Germline CDR1 MGHRA, CDR2 YSYEKL. The length of the CDR3 is 15 residues. The CDR3 loop is CACSLLAGEYYEQFF. In DNA form, the CDR3 reads TGCGCCTGCTCCTTACTAGCGGGAGAATATTATGAGCAGTTCTTC.